The 8 T cell receptor beta chains below come from one sample, sequenced in a study of T-cell memory formation after mild COVID-19. A single record per CDR3 protein comes from TCRdb applying MiXCR to the 5' RACE reads. The data contain 450,000 to 650,000 distinct CDR3 sequences, about a fifth of them singletons. The sequencing sample was made of PBMCs or a T cell subset sorted from them (not recorded which). The receptors derive from an adult woman who had mild COVID-19 (a few samples of this study predate the infection). Cell type and time point are not known.

The chain uses TRBV6-1 and TRBJ1-5; unclear D gene. Trimming cost V 3 bases and J 7 bases, with 10 bases left between them. The CDR3 totals 13 residues. In germline, CDR1 is MNHNS, CDR2 SASEGT. The CDR3 region is CASSEMIRQPQHF. The CDR3 DNA reads as TGTGCCAGCAGTGAGATGATTAGGCAGCCCCAGCATTTT.

A few counts support this clonotype. The V gene is TRBV29-1, the J gene TRBJ1-1, with no clear D. Trimming stripped 4 bases from V and 0 bases from J, with 3 bases between. Germline V CDR1 and CDR2: SQVTM, ANQGSEA. The CDR3 is 11 residues long. CDR3 region: CSVGLNTEAFF. CDR3 nucleotides: TGCAGCGTTGGGCTGAACACTGAAGCTTTCTTT.

The rearrangement links TRBV5-1 to TRBJ2-4; D could derive from TRBD1 or TRBD2 (6 bases each). Trimming took off 6 bases at V and 0 bases at J, with 25 bases between the two ends. The CDR3 runs to 19 residues. Germline V gene data show CDR1 as SGHRS and CDR2 as YFSETQ. The CDR3: CASNDLGRGGPLAKNIQYF. CDR3 nucleotide sequence: TGCGCCAGCAACGATCTGGGCAGGGGAGGTCCACTAGCCAAAAACATTCAGTACTTC.

The chain joins TRBV7-2 to TRBJ1-5; 7 positions match TRBD1. Germline CDR1 and CDR2: SGHTA and FQGNSA. J was trimmed by 4 bases and V by 2 bases; bases with no gene match: 8. The CDR3 runs to 16 residues. CDR3 residues: CASSLSRGGGNQPQHF. The CDR3 DNA reads as TGTGCCAGCAGCTTATCGAGAGGGGGCGGGAATCAGCCCCAGCATTTT.

The count of this clonotype is one. The rearrangement joins TRBV5-1 to TRBJ2-3; a weak D match, TRBD1 (8 bases). CDR1 and CDR2 from the germline V gene are SGHRS and YFSETQ. The CDR3 extends over 17 amino acids. V was cut by 0 bases and J by 3 bases, with 17 bases left in between. The CDR3 nucleotides are TGCGCCAGCAGCTTGGACAGGGGGGGCCCCAGTACAGATACGCAGTATTTT. Its protein is CASSLDRGGPSTDTQYF.

The chain has TRBV28 and TRBJ2-7; D perhaps matches TRBD1 (7 bases). Germline loops: CDR1 MDHEN, CDR2 SYDVKM. V was cut by 8 bases and J by 3 bases, with 17 bases left in between. The CDR3 spans 14 residues. CDR3 sequence (DNA): TGTGCCAGCGGCCCAGGGGGGCCGCTCTACGAGCAGTACTTC. Amino acids: CASGPGGPLYEQYF.

This sequence joins TRBV7-9 and TRBJ2-3; D unclear. The CDR3 is 12 amino acids. Germline-derived CDR1 and CDR2 are SEHNR and FQNEAQ (reference sequence). The V end was cut by 8 bases, the J end by 0 bases, with 6 bases between. The CDR3 here is CASGQSTDTQYF. The CDR3 coding sequence is TGTGCCAGCGGGCAGAGCACAGATACGCAGTATTTT.

The V call is TRBV9, the J call TRBJ2-6; D ambiguous. Germline CDR1 reads SGDLS; CDR2 reads YYNGEE. This CDR3 has 13 amino acids. V dropped 4 bases and J dropped 4 bases, with 6 bases sitting between them. The CDR3 nucleotides are TGTGCCAGCAGCCTTCTGGGGGCCAACGTCCTGACTTTC. Amino acids: CASSLLGANVLTF.